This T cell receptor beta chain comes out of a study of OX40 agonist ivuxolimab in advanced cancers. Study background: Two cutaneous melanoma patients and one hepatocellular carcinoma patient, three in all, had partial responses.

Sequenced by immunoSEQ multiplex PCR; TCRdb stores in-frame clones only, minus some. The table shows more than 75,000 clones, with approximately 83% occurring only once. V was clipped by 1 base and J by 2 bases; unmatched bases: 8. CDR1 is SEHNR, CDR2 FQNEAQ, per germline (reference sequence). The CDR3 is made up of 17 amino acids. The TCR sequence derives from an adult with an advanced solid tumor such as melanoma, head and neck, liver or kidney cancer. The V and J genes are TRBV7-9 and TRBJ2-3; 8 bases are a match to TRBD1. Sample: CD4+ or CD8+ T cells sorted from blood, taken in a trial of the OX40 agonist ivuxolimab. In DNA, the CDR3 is TGTGCCAGCAGCTTAGAGGCAGGGGGCCCCCCCACAGATACGCAGTATTTT. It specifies CASSLEAGGPPTDTQYF.